The next 8 T cell receptor beta chains were all read from a single sample in a study of shared clonotypes between healthy human individuals. TCRdb keeps only in-frame clones here, not all; method: immunoSEQ multiplex PCR. This sample carries some 2,000,000 clones, 85% to 95% of them seen once, and the ten largest clones take 0.13%. The sequencing input was naive CD4+ T cells sorted from blood. Subset specified: CD45RA+ positively selected. Receptor source: a man between 18 and 29 years old in good health.

In the case of this clone: Different DNA sequences within this sample yield the same CDR3. V usage is TRBV19 and J usage is TRBJ2-7; TRBD2 matches 11 bases. Germline assignment: CDR1 LNHDA and CDR2 SQIVND (reference sequence). V lost 3 bases and J lost 3; bases outside the gene matches: 7. The CDR3 extends over 16 amino acids. The CDR3 loop is CASSIGLAGGGYEQYF. CDR3 sequence (DNA): TGTGCCAGTAGTATCGGGCTAGCGGGAGGCGGCTACGAGCAGTACTTC.

CDR3 sequence: CASSQRTSGSYNEQFF. Written as DNA, the CDR3 is TGCGCCAGCAGCCAACGGACTAGCGGATCCTACAATGAGCAGTTCTTC. This chain links TRBV4-1 with TRBJ2-1; 10 nucleotides line up with TRBD2. The CDR3 covers 16 residues. Per the germline V gene, CDR1 is MGHRA and CDR2 is YSYEKL. Trimming cost V 2 bases and J 1 base; bases outside gene matches: 2.

The J gene is TRBJ2-5, the V gene TRBV7-2; TRBD1 or TRBD2 may be the D gene (6 bases each). In germline, CDR1 is SGHTA, CDR2 FQGNSA. V lost 8 bases and J 5 bases, leaving 12 bases between the germline ends. The CDR3 totals 12 residues. The CDR3 nucleotides read TGTGCCAGCCTAGGAGGGGGTGAGACCCAGTACTTC. This translates into CASLGGGETQYF.

The J gene is TRBJ2-5, the V gene TRBV5-6; 8 nucleotides line up with TRBD1. With V trimmed by 2 bases and J by 2 bases, 5 bases remained unmatched. The CDR3 runs to 15 residues. Germline V lookup: CDR1 SGHDT, CDR2 YYEEEE. Here the CDR3 DNA reads TGTGCCAGCAGCTTACCTCAGGGGGCTCAAGAGACCCAGTACTTC. Translation gives CASSLPQGAQETQYF.

The chain has TRBV25-1 and TRBJ1-2; D is possibly TRBD1 (6 bases). The CDR3 totals 14 residues. The V end lost 4 bases, the J end lost 7 bases, and 16 bases lay between the germline ends. Germline assignment: CDR1 MGHDK and CDR2 SYGVNS. Written as DNA, the CDR3 is TGTGCCAGCAGTGTCACAGGGATTACCGGTGGCTACACCTTC. It yields the protein CASSVTGITGGYTF.

The rearrangement joins TRBV30 to TRBJ1-3; D is possibly TRBD1 (5 bases). The CDR3 is made up of 15 amino acids. The germline V gene has CDR1 GTSNPN and CDR2 SVGIG (reference sequence). With 2 bases removed from V and 0 bases from J, the gap between germline ends came to 11 bases. The CDR3 loop is CAWSRGLGSGNTIYF. The CDR3, as DNA: TGTGCCTGGAGTAGGGGCCTGGGCTCTGGAAACACCATATATTTT.

This sequence joins TRBV28 and TRBJ1-2; the D gene is possibly TRBD1 (6 bases). CDR3 length: 15 residues. The V and J ends lost 7 bases and 4 bases respectively, with 19 bases between them. Per germline, CDR1 MDHEN and CDR2 SYDVKM. The CDR3 here is CASNSRGPGGYGYTF. CDR3 sequence (DNA): TGTGCCAGCAATTCCAGGGGTCCAGGCGGCTATGGCTACACCTTC.

As to this clone: Other DNA sequences from this sample encode an identical CDR3 as well. The chain uses TRBV6-5 and TRBJ1-3, with 8 bases lining up with TRBD1. The CDR3 is 14 residues long. Germline values: CDR1 MNHEY, CDR2 SVGAGI. V was clipped by 5 bases and J by 4 bases; unmatched bases: 4. The CDR3 sequence is CASSGQGSGNTIYF. CDR3 DNA: TGTGCCAGCAGTGGACAGGGCTCCGGAAACACCATATATTTT.